This TCR beta chain was sequenced in a study of early T cells in non-severe SARS-CoV-2 infection. Across the whole study: Unsorted whole-blood RNA was sequenced in bulk, leaving chains unpaired. Study observations and caveats: Database matching using VDJdb favored anti-spike CD8 responses, with private and CD4 specificities left missing.

This clonotype was recorded at least ten times. The antigen remains unidentified. Individual cDNA molecules were tagged with unique molecular identifiers, the study reported. From the 5' RACE reads, TCRdb called clonotypes with MiXCR, one entry per CDR3 protein. The table records about 39,000 distinct CDR3 sequences, 5.5% of them present only once. The CDR3 covers 14 residues. J was trimmed by 0 bases and V by 3 bases; bases with no gene match: 0. Germline V gene data show CDR1 as MNHEY and CDR2 as SVGAGI. V is TRBV6-5 and J is TRBJ2-7, with TRBD2 identical over 9 bases. Sequencing used whole blood, obtained at baseline. This clonotype was sampled from an adult who was a healthcare worker with PCR-confirmed SARS-CoV-2 infection or an uninfected control (not recorded which). CDR3 nucleotides: TGTGCCAGCAGTTATAGCGGGAGCTCCTACGAGCAGTACTTC. Translated: CASSYSGSSYEQYF.